Below, 25 T cell receptor beta chains from the same sample are listed, as sequenced in a study of shared clonotypes between healthy human individuals. CD8 cells classed as naive were CD45RO-negative and positively selected for CCR7, excluding terminally differentiated effector memory CD45RA+ cells. This table comes from immunoSEQ multiplex PCR, and its TCRdb copy is limited to in-frame clones, with some not included. The sample gives 1.5 million to 2.5 million clones, about 95% of which show up once; around 1.2% is in the top ten. The specimen was naive CD8+ T cells sorted from blood. These receptors were taken from a man aged 18-30 years in good health.

This rearrangement joins TRBV6-6 to TRBJ2-7; 7 bases agree with TRBD2. This CDR3 has 14 residues. From germline, CDR1 is MNHNY and CDR2 SVGAGI (reference sequence). The trim removed 5 bases at V and 4 bases at J, leaving 8 bases unmatched. The CDR3 here is CASSRSGTQYEQYF. DNA for the CDR3: TGTGCCAGCAGTAGAAGCGGGACCCAATACGAGCAGTACTTC.

The gene calls are TRBV27 and TRBJ2-7, with TRBD1 identical over 10 bases. CDR1 is MNHEY, CDR2 SMNVEV, per germline (reference sequence). V dropped 6 bases and J dropped 2; count of bases not matched to a gene: 10. CDR3 length: 16 residues. For the CDR3, the DNA is TGTGCCAGCAGCCTACTCTTCGGACAGGGGGCCTACGAGCAGTACTTC. This gives the protein CASSLLFGQGAYEQYF.

This sequence joins TRBV14 and TRBJ2-7, with D perhaps being TRBD1 or TRBD2 (5 bases each). The CDR3 runs to 12 residues. V lost 5 bases and J 6 bases, leaving 11 bases between the germline ends. Germline CDR1 and CDR2: SGHDN and FVKESK. CDR3: CASSRRGLEQYF. DNA for the CDR3: TGTGCCAGCAGCAGACGGGGCCTCGAGCAGTACTTC.

Concerning this clone: Other DNA variants within this sample encode the same CDR3. J is TRBJ2-7 and V is TRBV7-6; 8 nucleotides line up with TRBD2. Losses at the gene ends were 1 base for V and 1 base for J; bases not matched to a gene: 3. CDR3 length equals 15 residues. The germline CDR1 and CDR2 sequences are SGHVS and FNYEAQ. The CDR3 sequence: CASSLGAGGSYEQYF. CDR3 bases: TGTGCCAGCAGCTTAGGGGCGGGGGGATCCTACGAGCAGTACTTC.

V gene TRBV9 combines with J gene TRBJ1-2; tentative D call: TRBD1 (6 bases). This CDR3 has 14 residues. Germline V lookup: CDR1 SGDLS, CDR2 YYNGEE. The ends were cut back, 4 bases at V and 9 bases at J, with 19 bases in the middle. The CDR3 loop reads CASSPAWGPGSYTF. In DNA form, the CDR3 reads TGTGCCAGCAGCCCCGCGTGGGGGCCCGGTAGCTACACCTTC.

The chain recombines TRBV6-5 with TRBJ2-7; tentative D call: TRBD1 (5 bases). This CDR3 is built from 15 residues. Germline CDR1 and CDR2: MNHEY and SVGAGI. Trimming took 6 bases from V and 2 from J, leaving 17 bases between them. This CDR3 reads CASSFGVAGTYEQYF. CDR3 DNA: TGTGCCAGCAGCTTTGGGGTAGCAGGGACCTACGAGCAGTACTTC.

Turning to this clone: Other nucleotide sequences from this sample produce the same CDR3. This CDR3 reads CAWSDDGETQYF. CDR3 DNA sequence: TGTGCCTGGAGTGACGACGGGGAGACCCAGTACTTC. The chain links TRBV30 to TRBJ2-5; D remains unclear. Per germline, CDR1 GTSNPN and CDR2 SVGIG (reference sequence). The length of the CDR3 is 12 residues. V lost 1 base and J lost 5, with 8 bases in between.

The chain recombines TRBV10-3 with TRBJ2-2; no definite D call. The germline V gene encodes CDR1 ENHRY and CDR2 SYGVKD. The V end lost 0 bases, the J end lost 4 bases, and 15 bases lay between the germline ends. The CDR3 totals 17 residues. The CDR3 coding sequence is TGTGCCATCAGTGAGTCCAAATCAGGTATAGGCACCGGGGAGCTGTTTTTT. It yields the protein CAISESKSGIGTGELFF.

The gene calls are TRBV27 and TRBJ2-7; 9 positions agree with TRBD2. Per the germline V gene, CDR1 is MNHEY and CDR2 is SMNVEV (reference sequence). The CDR3 has 16 amino acids. V was pared by 3 bases and J by 5 bases, with 11 bases of the junction left unmatched. CDR3 loop: CASSLVASGTYDEQYF. The CDR3 bases are TGTGCCAGCAGTTTGGTCGCTAGCGGGACTTACGACGAGCAGTACTTC.

The chain links TRBV13 to TRBJ2-7, with 9 bases fitting TRBD2. The CDR3 runs 16 residues. Germline V CDR1 and CDR2: PRHDT, FYEKMQ (reference sequence). The junction had 11 bases not matched to a gene; V was cut back by 4 bases and J by 4 bases. The CDR3: CASSSTIAGVAYEQYF. The CDR3 DNA reads TGTGCCAGCAGCTCAACTATAGCGGGAGTAGCGTACGAGCAGTACTTC.

A remark on this clone: The sample contains more than one DNA sequence encoding this CDR3. The V and J genes are TRBV27 and TRBJ2-7, with TRBD1 as a possible D gene (5 bases). Trimming pared 2 bases from V and 3 bases from J, leaving 11 bases between. This CDR3 contains 14 residues. Germline CDR1 is MNHEY and CDR2 is SMNVEV (reference sequence). As DNA, the CDR3 is TGTGCCAGCAGTTTAAGGGGCACGGGCTACGAGCAGTACTTC. Translating it yields CASSLRGTGYEQYF.

This clone is a singleton in its sample. CDR3: CASSLDGRILDTQYF. As DNA, the CDR3 is TGCGCCAGCAGCTTGGACGGACGGATTTTAGATACGCAGTATTTT. The chain combines TRBV5-1 with TRBJ2-3; D uncertain. The length of the CDR3 is 15 residues. Germline loops: CDR1 SGHRS, CDR2 YFSETQ. V lost 0 bases to trimming and J lost 5 bases, with 13 bases between them. The whole variable domain, filled in from reference TRBV5-1 and TRBJ2-3, reads KAGVTQTPRYLIKTRGQQVTLSCSPISGHRSVSWYQQTPGQGLQFLFEYFSETQRNKGNFPGRFSGRQFSNSRSEMNVSTLELGDSALYLCASSLDGRILDTQYFGPGTRLTVL.

This chain uses TRBV2 with TRBJ1-4; perhaps TRBD1 as D (5 bases). V shed 10 bases and J shed 6 bases, with 18 bases lying between them. Germline values: CDR1 SNHLY, CDR2 FYNNEI. The length of the CDR3 is 14 residues. The CDR3: CATKTATLDEKLFF. CDR3 nucleotides: TGTGCCACCAAGACAGCGACACTGGATGAAAAACTGTTTTTT. Full variable domain (missing parts from reference TRBV2 and TRBJ1-4): EPEVTQTPSHQVTQMGQEVILRCVPISNHLYFYWYRQILGQKVEFLVSFYNNEISEKSEIFDDQFSVERPDGSNFTLKIRSTKLEDSAMYFCATKTATLDEKLFFGSGTQLSVL.

This clone appeared once. The chain links TRBV13 to TRBJ2-7; 10 nucleotides line up with TRBD2. Germline assignment: CDR1 PRHDT and CDR2 FYEKMQ (reference sequence). The CDR3 runs 14 residues. The junction had 4 bases not matched to a gene; V was cut back by 5 bases and J by 3 bases. In DNA form, the CDR3 reads TGTGCCAGCAGCGTCGGACTAGCGGACTACGAGCAGTACTTC. The encoded protein is CASSVGLADYEQYF.

This chain joins TRBV19 and TRBJ2-7; D may be TRBD1 or TRBD2 (5 bases each). The V end lost 3 bases, the J end lost 5 bases, and 20 bases lay between the germline ends. From germline, CDR1 is LNHDA and CDR2 SQIVND (reference sequence). This CDR3 is 16 amino acids long. CDR3 loop: CASSMKGPGHGNEQYF. CDR3 coding DNA: TGTGCCAGTAGTATGAAAGGACCGGGGCACGGGAACGAGCAGTACTTC.

This clone was detected only a few times. This chain joins TRBV27 and TRBJ1-6; D possibly corresponds to TRBD1 (6 bases). V was trimmed by 6 bases and J by 6 bases, leaving 15 bases between them. The CDR3 covers 15 residues. Germline assignment: CDR1 MNHEY and CDR2 SMNVEV (reference sequence). CDR3 residues: CASSLNRVLNSPLHF. For the CDR3, the DNA is TGTGCCAGCAGCCTCAACAGGGTTCTTAATTCACCCCTCCACTTT.

The rearrangement joins TRBV5-1 to TRBJ1-6; TRBD1 matches at 9 bases. The germline gives CDR1 SGHRS, CDR2 YFSETQ. The CDR3 length is 16 residues. V shed 0 bases and J 12 bases; nucleotides not matched to a gene: 10. The CDR3 spells CASSLAPGQGFVPLHF. The DNA of the CDR3 is TGCGCCAGCAGCTTGGCCCCGGGACAGGGTTTTGTACCCCTCCACTTT.

The chain carries TRBV5-6 and TRBJ1-2; the D gene is possibly TRBD1 (5 bases). The CDR3 is 17 residues long. Germline V gene data show CDR1 as SGHDT and CDR2 as YYEEEE. The germline V and J ends were trimmed by 1 base and 2 bases, with 18 bases remaining between them. The CDR3 loop reads CASSLLVGGAANYGYTF. CDR3 nucleotide sequence: TGTGCCAGCAGCTTGTTGGTCGGCGGGGCAGCGAACTATGGCTACACCTTC.

This clone came up once. This sequence joins TRBV5-1 and TRBJ2-7; 8 nucleotides agree with TRBD1. Per the germline V gene, CDR1 is SGHRS and CDR2 is YFSETQ. The CDR3 extends over 14 amino acids. Trimming cost V 3 bases and J 2 bases; bases outside gene matches: 4. CDR3 loop: CASSSWTGTYEQYF. DNA of the CDR3: TGCGCCAGCAGCTCTTGGACAGGGACCTACGAGCAGTACTTC.

In regard to this clone: The same CDR3 can be traced to other DNA sequences in this sample. V usage is TRBV9 and J usage is TRBJ2-5; TRBD1 matches at 9 bases. CDR3 size: 14 residues. J was trimmed by 4 bases and V by 2 bases; bases with no gene match: 3. Germline loops: CDR1 SGDLS, CDR2 YYNGEE. Written as DNA, the CDR3 is TGTGCCAGCAGCGTGGGGACAGGGCCAGAGACCCAGTACTTC. Protein sequence: CASSVGTGPETQYF.

The chain combines TRBV11-2 with TRBJ2-7; 9 nucleotides match TRBD1. Germline V gives CDR1 SGHAT, CDR2 FQNNGV. The V gene end was trimmed by 5 bases and the J gene end by 5 bases; junction bases not matched to a gene: 10. The CDR3 spans 15 residues. The CDR3 sequence is CASSDRQGGNDEQYF. The CDR3 nucleotides are TGTGCCAGCAGCGACCGACAGGGGGGCAACGACGAGCAGTACTTC.

The table lists this clone with a count of one. The chain combines TRBV5-4 with TRBJ2-5; D may match TRBD1 or TRBD2 (5 bases each). V was cut by 3 bases and J by 2 bases, with 8 bases left in between. Per germline, CDR1 SGHNT and CDR2 YYREEE (reference sequence). This CDR3 has 13 amino acids. CDR3 sequence (DNA): TGTGCCAGCAGCTGGGACCTTCAAGAGACCCAGTACTTC. Protein product: CASSWDLQETQYF.

The chain combines TRBV12-5 with TRBJ2-7; D not resolved. The V end lost 2 bases, the J end lost 0 bases, and 11 bases lay between the germline ends. Germline-derived CDR1 and CDR2 are LGHNT and FRNRAP. The CDR3 is made up of 15 amino acids. The CDR3 spells CASGLSEHRSYEQYF. The CDR3 DNA is TGTGCTAGTGGTTTGTCGGAACATCGCTCCTACGAGCAGTACTTC.

The chain is built from TRBV9 and TRBJ2-3, with D maybe TRBD1 (5 bases). The CDR3 runs 14 residues. Per germline, CDR1 SGDLS and CDR2 YYNGEE. The germline V and J ends were trimmed by 0 bases and 2 bases, with 7 bases remaining between them. The CDR3 protein is CASSVGRVTDTQYF. DNA for the CDR3: TGTGCCAGCAGCGTAGGCAGGGTCACAGATACGCAGTATTTT.

The DNA for the CDR3 is TGTGCCAGCACCCTCAGGGGGCCCCGTGGGACTGAAGCTTTCTTT. Translated, it gives CASTLRGPRGTEAFF. This chain links TRBV6-1 with TRBJ1-1; TRBD1 agrees at 8 bases. The germline V gene has CDR1 MNHNS and CDR2 SASEGT. This CDR3 comprises 15 residues. Trimming removed 7 bases from V and 5 bases from J; junction bases left unmatched: 12.